This is a list of T cell receptor beta chains from one sample in a study of blood T cell repertoires in COVID-19. TCRdb's copy holds only in-frame clones and misses some; the assay was immunoSEQ multiplex PCR. The sample shows about 180,000 clones, roughly nine tenths of them seen only once. Material for sequencing was peripheral blood. All receptors come from a woman aged 30 to 39 with active or convalescent COVID-19. Each CDR3 is given with its conserved first and last residue. Fields, in order: D gene, J gene, V gene, CDR3 protein. The D gene is left open where the match is weak.

TRBD1 | TRBJ1-5 | TRBV27 | CASSLKGQVNQPQHF
TRBD1 | TRBJ2-1 | TRBV6-6 | CASSDRGDNEQFF
- | TRBJ2-6 | TRBV11-2 | CASRSFGGKSGSGANVLTF
- | TRBJ1-5 | TRBV19 | CASTPPTVNSNQPQHF
- | TRBJ2-7 | TRBV7-6 | CASSLPGALIREQYF
- | TRBJ2-2 | TRBV11-2 | CASSPLALASGELFF
TRBD2 | TRBJ2-3 | TRBV5-4 | CASAAGTSGSTDTQYF
TRBD2 | TRBJ2-3 | TRBV18 | CASSRGTSGATDTQYF
TRBD2 | TRBJ2-7 | TRBV28 | CASSLALAGGVREQYF
- | TRBJ1-6 | TRBV27 | CASSSQGLYNSPLHF
TRBD1 | TRBJ1-1 | TRBV10-3 | CAISSRLQGILDTEAFF
- | TRBJ2-4 | TRBV4-2 | CASSQDSLTDFLAKNIQYF
- | TRBJ1-5 | TRBV30 | CAWSAGKLPNSNQPQHF
- | TRBJ1-3 | TRBV3-1/TRBV3-2 | CASSQVAGNTIYF
- | TRBJ1-3 | TRBV6-1 | CASSEELMGPSGNTIYF
TRBD2 | TRBJ2-5 | TRBV7-2 | CASSLGRFAGGSQETQYF
- | TRBJ2-1 | TRBV7-9 | CASSLAGGSHNEQFF
- | TRBJ1-2 | TRBV2 | CASSWGRGGGYTF
TRBD2 | TRBJ2-3 | TRBV15 | CATSRQLAGVPDTQYF
- | TRBJ2-7 | TRBV6-2/TRBV6-3 | CASSYSYKGSAYEQYF
TRBD1 | TRBJ1-2 | TRBV18 | CASSPRNRGGDGYTF
- | TRBJ1-2 | TRBV5-4 | CASRATGINNYGYTF
- | TRBJ1-5 | TRBV27 | CASSFQSPGGINQPQHF
- | TRBJ1-5 | TRBV28 | CASSLSKHPFSNQPQHF
- | TRBJ1-3 | TRBV7-9 | CASSLAASSGNTIYF
- | TRBJ1-1 | TRBV10-1 | CASSGGQWAEAFF
TRBD2 | TRBJ2-1 | TRBV24-1 | CATSAPGLAGIDEQFF
- | TRBJ2-1 | TRBV6-5 | CASSLSGSSYNEQFF
TRBD1 | TRBJ1-2 | TRBV6-5 | CASSHRGGGGYGYTF
TRBD1 | TRBJ2-5 | TRBV7-9 | CASTRSGGPETQYF
- | TRBJ2-2 | TRBV28 | CASSLSIMREVWGELFF
- | TRBJ1-1 | TRBV6-2/TRBV6-3 | CASSYKGTEAFF
- | TRBJ2-5 | TRBV19 | CASSRGVRETQYF
- | TRBJ1-4 | TRBV7-9 | CASSLGQGNEKLFF
TRBD1 | TRBJ1-1 | TRBV11-2 | CASSAGTGRVNTEAFF
- | TRBJ1-2 | TRBV14 | CASSQVGAGERGYTF
- | TRBJ1-2 | TRBV5-1 | CASSSGQAGGDGYTF
TRBD2 | TRBJ2-1 | TRBV28 | CASWVAGLFDEQFF
- | TRBJ1-2 | TRBV19 | CASSTTNRLDGYTF
- | TRBJ2-7 | TRBV20-1 | CSASIQGGYSYEQYF
- | TRBJ2-1 | TRBV11-3 | CASSRRQVNYNEQFF
- | TRBJ2-2 | TRBV5-5 | CASSLLWTANTGELFF
TRBD2 | TRBJ2-5 | TRBV3-1/TRBV3-2 | CASSQDSGLAGETQYF
TRBD1 | TRBJ1-1 | TRBV27 | CASSLFRGPYMNTEAFF
- | TRBJ1-3 | TRBV5-5 | CASSIQGTSGNTIYF
- | TRBJ2-5 | TRBV7-9 | CASSLEGGETQYF
TRBD1 | TRBJ1-1 | TRBV11-2 | CASSLAGTGGFNTEAFF
TRBD1 | TRBJ1-4 | TRBV5-1 | CASSFSKGAGEKLFF
TRBD1 | TRBJ1-2 | TRBV18 | CASSPQGDYGYTF
- | TRBJ1-1 | TRBV19 | CASTPSGMNTEAFF
- | TRBJ2-3 | TRBV9 | CASSVGRGTDTQYF
TRBD1 | TRBJ1-5 | TRBV5-6 | CASSSDRGISNQPQHF
- | TRBJ1-3 | TRBV6-6 | CASSYAGWEGNTIYF
TRBD1 | TRBJ1-2 | TRBV12-3/TRBV12-4 | CASTATGEGYTF
TRBD1 | TRBJ2-3 | TRBV10-1 | CASSESQGDTDTQYF
- | TRBJ2-1 | TRBV21-1 | CASSNQGSQFF
- | TRBJ2-3 | TRBV11-2 | CASSLDGEGSADTQYF